The entry below gives a single T cell receptor beta chain sequence along with its context. The sample belongs to a study of T cells after yellow fever vaccination. TCRdb used MiXCR to reprocess the 5' RACE reads, holding one entry per CDR3 protein. Among approximately 85,000 distinct CDR3 sequences, about an eighth were seen once, and the ten largest hold around 23%. The germline gives CDR1 SSHAT, CDR2 FNYEAQ (reference sequence). The V and J ends lost 1 base and 4 bases respectively, with 16 bases between them. This CDR3 is 16 amino acids long. This clonotype originated in a man aged 18 to 29 who received the YFV17D yellow fever vaccine. V and J are TRBV7-7 and TRBJ2-5; D might be TRBD2 (6 bases). Sequencing was performed on CD8+ T cells not binding an NS4B(214-222) dextramer, sorted from PBMCs, taken roughly 20 days after the first yellow fever vaccination. The CDR3 loop reads CASSLVIGGSPETQYF. CDR3 in DNA: TGTGCCAGCAGCTTAGTAATCGGGGGTTCTCCAGAGACCCAGTACTTC.